This T cell receptor (beta chain) originates from a study of Ad26.COV2.S vaccination and SARS-CoV-2 variants. Clones were read by immunoSEQ multiplex PCR, and TCRdb kept only the in-frame ones, dropping some. The data hold about 350,000 clones, with about nine tenths observed a single time. A remark on this clone: The antigen is not known.

Overall study findings and caveats: Following vaccination, spike-specific CD8+ and CD4+ T cell responses reportedly exhibited substantial breadth.

Stated treatment: over 15 received Ad26.COV2.S at low or high dose, single or two shots; 5 received placebo; per-sample allocation not given. Collection of samples fell on day 63 after the first vaccine or placebo injection. The receptor's source is a person aged 18-60 years who received the Ad26.COV2.S COVID-19 vaccine or a placebo. The sample here was peripheral blood, taken in a trial of Ad26.COV2.S vaccine versus placebo.

The CDR3: CASSEPGQGRGYTF. In nucleotides, the CDR3 is TGTGCCAGCAGTGAACCGGGACAGGGACGCGGCTACACCTTC. The chain combines TRBV2 with TRBJ1-2; TRBD1 aligns across 9 bases. The J segment lost 8 bases and the V segment lost 2 bases, leaving 6 bases of the junction unmatched. CDR1 and CDR2 from the germline V gene are SNHLY and FYNNEI. The length of the CDR3 is 14 residues.